The entry that follows covers one TCR beta chain sequence. Its antigen is currently unknown. TCRdb independently ran MiXCR on the 5' RACE reads; one entry per CDR3 protein. This sample has about 270,000 distinct CDR3 sequences, with roughly 16% found just once. V gave up 1 base and J gave up 6 bases, with 9 bases separating them. The CDR3 spans 14 residues. The germline CDR1 and CDR2 sequences are LGHDT and YNNKEL (reference sequence). These data belong to a study of T-cell memory formation after mild COVID-19. Overall study: In these data, TCR clusters were largely donor specific.

Study-wide results and caveats: Balance between CD4 and CD8 was seen in clones contracting day 15 to 85, and a CD4+ lean was seen in later expanders. Prior to infection, memory already included some responding clones, suggesting cross-reactive memory joined.

The receptor was derived from a man between 18 and 35 years old who had mild COVID-19 (a few samples of this study predate the infection). Cell type and time point are not known. The rearrangement links TRBV3-1 to TRBJ2-2; D is unclear. Sequenced input: PBMCs or a T cell subset sorted from them (not recorded which). This CDR3 reads CASSQVDAPGELFF. The CDR3 nucleotides are TGTGCCAGCAGCCAAGTGGATGCACCCGGGGAGCTGTTTTTT.